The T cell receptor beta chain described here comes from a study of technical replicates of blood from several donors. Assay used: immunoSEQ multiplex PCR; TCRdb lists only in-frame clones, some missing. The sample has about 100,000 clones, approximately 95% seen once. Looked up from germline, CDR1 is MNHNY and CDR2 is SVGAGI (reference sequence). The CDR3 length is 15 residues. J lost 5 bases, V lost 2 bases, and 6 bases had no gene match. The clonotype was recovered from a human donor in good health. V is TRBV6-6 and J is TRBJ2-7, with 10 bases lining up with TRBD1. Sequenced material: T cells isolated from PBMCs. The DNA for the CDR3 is TGTGCCAGCAGTTACGGTGGGACAGGGGTCAACGAGCAGTACTTC. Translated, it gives CASSYGGTGVNEQYF.